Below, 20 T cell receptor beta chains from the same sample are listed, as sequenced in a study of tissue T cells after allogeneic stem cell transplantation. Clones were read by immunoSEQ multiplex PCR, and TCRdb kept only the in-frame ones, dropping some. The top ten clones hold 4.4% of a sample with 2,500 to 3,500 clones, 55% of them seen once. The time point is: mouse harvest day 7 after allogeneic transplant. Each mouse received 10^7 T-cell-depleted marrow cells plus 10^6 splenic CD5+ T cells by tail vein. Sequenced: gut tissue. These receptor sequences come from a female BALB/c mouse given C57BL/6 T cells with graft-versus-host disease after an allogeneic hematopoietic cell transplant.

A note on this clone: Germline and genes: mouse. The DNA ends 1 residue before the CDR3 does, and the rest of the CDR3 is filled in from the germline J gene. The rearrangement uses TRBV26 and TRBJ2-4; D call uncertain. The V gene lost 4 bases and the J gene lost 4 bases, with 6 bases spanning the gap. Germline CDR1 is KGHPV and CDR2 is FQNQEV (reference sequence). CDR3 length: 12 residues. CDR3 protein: CASSPGENTLYF. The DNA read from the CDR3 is TGTGCCAGCAGTCCCGGGGAAAACACCTTGTAC.

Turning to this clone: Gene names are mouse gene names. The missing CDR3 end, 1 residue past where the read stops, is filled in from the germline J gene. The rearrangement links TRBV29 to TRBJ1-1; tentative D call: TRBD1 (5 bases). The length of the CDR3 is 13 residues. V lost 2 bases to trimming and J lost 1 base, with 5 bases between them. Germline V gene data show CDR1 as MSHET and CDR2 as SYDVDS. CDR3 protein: CASSLRGNTEVFF. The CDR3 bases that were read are TGTGCTAGCAGTTTAAGGGGGAACACAGAAGTCTTC.

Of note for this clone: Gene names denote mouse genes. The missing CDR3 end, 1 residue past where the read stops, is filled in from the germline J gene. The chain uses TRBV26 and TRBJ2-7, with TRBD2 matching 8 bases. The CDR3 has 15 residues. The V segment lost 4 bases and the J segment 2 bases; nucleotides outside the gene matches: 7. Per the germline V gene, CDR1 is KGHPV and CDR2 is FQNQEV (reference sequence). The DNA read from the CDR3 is TGTGCCAGCAGTCCTTTCCTGGGGGGTGCCTATGAACAGTAC. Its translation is CASSPFLGGAYEQY. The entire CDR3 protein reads CASSPFLGGAYEQYF. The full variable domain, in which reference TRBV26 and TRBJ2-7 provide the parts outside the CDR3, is NSKVIQTPRYLVKGQGQKAKMRCIPEKGHPVVFWYQQNKNNEFKFLINFQNQEVLQQIDMTEKRFSAECPSNSPCSLEIQSSEAGDSALYLCASSPFLGGAYEQYFGPGTRLTVL.

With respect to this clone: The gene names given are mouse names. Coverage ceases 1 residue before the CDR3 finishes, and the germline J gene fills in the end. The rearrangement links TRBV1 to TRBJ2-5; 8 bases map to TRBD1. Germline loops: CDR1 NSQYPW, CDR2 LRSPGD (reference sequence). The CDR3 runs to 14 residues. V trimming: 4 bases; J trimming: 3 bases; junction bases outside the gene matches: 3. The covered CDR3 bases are TGCACCTGCAGTGAATGGACAGGGCAAGACACCCAGTAC. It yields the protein CTCSEWTGQDTQY. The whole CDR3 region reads CTCSEWTGQDTQYF.

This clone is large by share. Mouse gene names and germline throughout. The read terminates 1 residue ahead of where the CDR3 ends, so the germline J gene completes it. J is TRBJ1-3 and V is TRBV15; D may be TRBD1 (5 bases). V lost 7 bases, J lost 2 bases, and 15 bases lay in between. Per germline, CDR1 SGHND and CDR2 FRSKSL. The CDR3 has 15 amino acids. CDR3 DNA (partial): TGTGCCAGCACTATAGACAGCGGGGCTGGAAATACGCTCTAT. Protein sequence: CASTIDSGAGNTLY. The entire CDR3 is CASTIDSGAGNTLYF.

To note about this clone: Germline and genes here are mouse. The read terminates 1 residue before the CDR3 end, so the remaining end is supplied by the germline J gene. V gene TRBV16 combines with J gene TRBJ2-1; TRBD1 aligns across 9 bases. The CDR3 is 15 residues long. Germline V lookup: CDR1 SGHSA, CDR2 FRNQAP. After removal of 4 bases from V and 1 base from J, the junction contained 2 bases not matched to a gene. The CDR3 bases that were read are TGTGCAAGCAGCTCGGGACAGGGAAACTATGCTGAGCAGTTC. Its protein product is CASSSGQGNYAEQF. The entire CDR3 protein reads CASSSGQGNYAEQFF.

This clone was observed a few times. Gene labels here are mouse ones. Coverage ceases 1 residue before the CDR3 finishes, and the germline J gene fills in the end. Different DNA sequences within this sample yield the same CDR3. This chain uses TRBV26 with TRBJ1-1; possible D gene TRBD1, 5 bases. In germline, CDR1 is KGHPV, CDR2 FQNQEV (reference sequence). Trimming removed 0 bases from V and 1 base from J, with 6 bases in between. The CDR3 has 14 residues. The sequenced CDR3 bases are TGTGCCAGCAGTCTGTCCCAGGGAAACACAGAAGTCTTC. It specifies CASSLSQGNTEVF. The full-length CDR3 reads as CASSLSQGNTEVFF.

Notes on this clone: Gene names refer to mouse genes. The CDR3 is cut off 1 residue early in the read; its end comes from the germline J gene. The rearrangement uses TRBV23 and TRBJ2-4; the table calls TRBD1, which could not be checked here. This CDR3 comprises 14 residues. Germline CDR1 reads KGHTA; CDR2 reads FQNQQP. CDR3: CSSSQSTGENTLYF. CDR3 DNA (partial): TGCTCCAGCAGTCAATCGACAGGGGAGAACACCTTGTAC. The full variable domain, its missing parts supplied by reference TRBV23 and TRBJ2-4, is DAAVTQKPRYLIKMKGQEAEMKCIPEKGHTAVFWYQQKQSKELKFLIYFQNQQPLDQIDMVKERFSAVCPSSSLCSLGIRTCEAEDSALYLCSSSQSTGENTLYFGAGTRLSVL.

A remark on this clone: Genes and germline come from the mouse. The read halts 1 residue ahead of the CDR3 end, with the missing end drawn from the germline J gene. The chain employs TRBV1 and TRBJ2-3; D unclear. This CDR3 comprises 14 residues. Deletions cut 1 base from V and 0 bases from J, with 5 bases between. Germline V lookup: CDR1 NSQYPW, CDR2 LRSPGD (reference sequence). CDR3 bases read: TGCACCTGCAGTGCAGCGGCTAGTGCAGAAACGCTGTAT. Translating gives CTCSAAASAETLY. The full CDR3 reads CTCSAAASAETLYF.

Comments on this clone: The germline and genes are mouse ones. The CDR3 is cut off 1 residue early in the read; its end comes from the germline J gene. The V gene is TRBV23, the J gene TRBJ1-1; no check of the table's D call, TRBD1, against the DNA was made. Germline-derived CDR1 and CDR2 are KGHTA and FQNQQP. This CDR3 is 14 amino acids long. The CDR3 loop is CSSSPGQGNTEVFF. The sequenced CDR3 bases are TGCTCCAGCAGTCCGGGACAGGGAAACACAGAAGTCTTC.

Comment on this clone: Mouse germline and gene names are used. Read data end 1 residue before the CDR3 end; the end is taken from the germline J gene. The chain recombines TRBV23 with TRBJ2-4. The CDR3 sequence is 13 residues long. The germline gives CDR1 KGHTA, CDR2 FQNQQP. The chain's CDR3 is CSSSPGNQNTLYF. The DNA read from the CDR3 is TGCTCCAGCAGCCCGGGAAATCAAAACACCTTGTAC.

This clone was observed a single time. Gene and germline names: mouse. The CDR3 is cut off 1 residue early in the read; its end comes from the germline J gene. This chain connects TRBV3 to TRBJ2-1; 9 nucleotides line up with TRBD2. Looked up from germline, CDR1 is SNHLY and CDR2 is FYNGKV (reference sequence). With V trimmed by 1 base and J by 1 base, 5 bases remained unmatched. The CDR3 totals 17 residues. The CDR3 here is CASSLGGGARNYAEQFF. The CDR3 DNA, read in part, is TGTGCCAGCAGCTTAGGTGGGGGGGCGCGGAACTATGCTGAGCAGTTC.

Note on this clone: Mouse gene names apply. The CDR3 here is CASSPGNTEVFF. The CDR3 bases that were read are TGTGCCAGCAGCCCCGGGAACACAGAAGTCTTC. The chain is built from TRBV3 and TRBJ1-1; D unresolved. The read ends 1 residue shy of where the CDR3 ends; the end is completed using the germline J gene. Germline V lookup: CDR1 SNHLY, CDR2 FYNGKV (reference sequence). The CDR3 has 12 amino acids. V was cut by 5 bases and J by 1 base, with 5 bases left in between. The variable domain in full, with the rest retrieved from reference TRBV3 and TRBJ1-1, is GPKVLQIPSHQIIDMGQMVTLNCDPVSNHLYFYWYKQILGQQMEFLVNFYNGKVMEKSKLFKDQFSVERPDGSYFTLKIQPTALEDSAVYFCASSPGNTEVFFGKGTRLTVV.

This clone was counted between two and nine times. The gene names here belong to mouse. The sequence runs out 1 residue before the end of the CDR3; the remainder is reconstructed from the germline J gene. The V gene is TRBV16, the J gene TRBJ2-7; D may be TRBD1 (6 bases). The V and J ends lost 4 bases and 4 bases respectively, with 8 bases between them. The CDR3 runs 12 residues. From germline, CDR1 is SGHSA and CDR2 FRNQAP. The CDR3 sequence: CASSSGQYEQYF. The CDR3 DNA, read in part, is TGTGCAAGCAGCTCGGGACAATATGAACAGTAC.

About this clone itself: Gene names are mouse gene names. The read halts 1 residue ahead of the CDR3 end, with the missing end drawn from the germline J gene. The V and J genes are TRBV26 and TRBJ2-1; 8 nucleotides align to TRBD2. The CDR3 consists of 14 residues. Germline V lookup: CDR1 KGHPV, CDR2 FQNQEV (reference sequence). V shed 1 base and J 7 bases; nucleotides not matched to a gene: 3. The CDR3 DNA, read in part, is TGTGCCAGCAGTCTGTGGGGGGGCGGGGCTGAGCAGTTC. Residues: CASSLWGGGAEQF. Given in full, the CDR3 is CASSLWGGGAEQFF.

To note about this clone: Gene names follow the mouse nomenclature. CDR3 DNA (partial): TGTGCCAGCAGTCTCCGACAATACTATGCTGAGCAGTTC. Protein sequence: CASSLRQYYAEQF. The whole CDR3 region reads CASSLRQYYAEQFF. The rearrangement uses TRBV26 and TRBJ2-1, with D hard to call. The read gets to within 1 residue of the CDR3 end, and the germline J gene fills in the rest. The CDR3 length is 14 residues. The germline V gene encodes CDR1 KGHPV and CDR2 FQNQEV (reference sequence). With 3 bases removed from V and 2 bases from J, the gap between germline ends came to 8 bases. Full variable domain (rest looked up from reference TRBV26 and TRBJ2-1): NSKVIQTPRYLVKGQGQKAKMRCIPEKGHPVVFWYQQNKNNEFKFLINFQNQEVLQQIDMTEKRFSAECPSNSPCSLEIQSSEAGDSALYLCASSLRQYYAEQFFGPGTRLTVL.

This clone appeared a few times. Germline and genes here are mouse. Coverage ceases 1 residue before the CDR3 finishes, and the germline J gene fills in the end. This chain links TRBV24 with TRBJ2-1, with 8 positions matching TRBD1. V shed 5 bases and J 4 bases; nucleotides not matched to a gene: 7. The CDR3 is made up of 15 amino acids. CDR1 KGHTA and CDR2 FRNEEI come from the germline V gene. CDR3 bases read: TGTGCCAGCAGTGGGGACAGGAAGGATTATGCTGAGCAGTTC. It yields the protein CASSGDRKDYAEQF. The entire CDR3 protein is CASSGDRKDYAEQFF.

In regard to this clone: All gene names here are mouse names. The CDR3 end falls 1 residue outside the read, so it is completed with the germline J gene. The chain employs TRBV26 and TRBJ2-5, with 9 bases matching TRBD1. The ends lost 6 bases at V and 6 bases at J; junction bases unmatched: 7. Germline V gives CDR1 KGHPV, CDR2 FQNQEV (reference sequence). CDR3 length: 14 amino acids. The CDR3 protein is CASRGTGKGDTQYF. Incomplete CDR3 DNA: TGTGCCAGCAGAGGGACAGGGAAGGGGGACACCCAGTAC.

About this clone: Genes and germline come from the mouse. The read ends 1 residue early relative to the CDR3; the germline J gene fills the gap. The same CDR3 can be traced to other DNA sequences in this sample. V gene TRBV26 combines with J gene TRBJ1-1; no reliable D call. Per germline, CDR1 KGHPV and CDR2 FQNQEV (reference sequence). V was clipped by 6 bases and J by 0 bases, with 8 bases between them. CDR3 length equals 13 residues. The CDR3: CASSRNANTEVFF. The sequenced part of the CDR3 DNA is TGTGCCAGCAGCCGCAATGCAAACACAGAAGTCTTC.

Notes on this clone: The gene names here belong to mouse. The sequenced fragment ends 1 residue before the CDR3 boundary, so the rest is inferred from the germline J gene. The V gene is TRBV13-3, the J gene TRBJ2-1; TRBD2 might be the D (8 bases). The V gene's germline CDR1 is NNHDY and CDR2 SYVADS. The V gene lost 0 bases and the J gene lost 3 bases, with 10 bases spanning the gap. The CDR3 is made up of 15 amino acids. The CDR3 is CASSDAGGAYAEQFF. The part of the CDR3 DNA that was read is TGTGCCAGCAGTGATGCAGGGGGGGCCTATGCTGAGCAGTTC.